This T cell receptor (beta chain) was identified in a study of blood T cells in healthy people across ages. Study-level points and caveats: Per million T cells, the diversity of TCR beta decreased roughly linearly as age advanced.

For the second PCR, which ran for about 6 to 11 cycles, a sample-barcoded 5' primer and a J-beta primer mix were used. With 12 random nucleotides, a template-switch adaptor tagged each individual cDNA molecule. TCRdb ran MiXCR on the 5' RACE reads and lists one entry per CDR3 protein. The table has 650,000 to 950,000 distinct CDR3 sequences, under 55% seen once. This clonotype came up once. Its antigen is still unknown. After removal of 2 bases from V and 3 bases from J, the junction contained 2 bases not matched to a gene. The CDR3 runs to 14 residues. CDR1 and CDR2 (germline): DFQATT, SNEGSKA (reference sequence).

The sample consisted of blood. This receptor was identified in a man aged 55 to 70 in good health. This chain joins TRBV20-1 and TRBJ1-4; TRBD1 agrees at 8 bases. The CDR3 region is CSARQGASNEKLFF. The CDR3 DNA reads as TGCAGTGCTAGACAGGGGGCGTCTAATGAAAAACTGTTTTTT.